There are many counts of the clone carrying this TCR beta chain. Its antigen is still unknown. The data originate from a study of regulatory T cells in long-lasting Graves disease. Study-wide results and caveats: Persistent disease exhibited a predilection for TRBV28, TRBJ1-2 and TRBJ2-5. Authors noted too few samples as a limitation.

The CDR3 has 16 amino acids. The ends were cut back, 2 bases at V and 0 bases at J, with 14 bases in the middle. CDR1 is MNHEY and CDR2 is SVGAGI in the germline V gene. Time point described: persistent/refractory GD, antithyroid drugs over 5 years with positive TRAb. RNA from PBMCs was the source of the TCR library. One endocrinology department in Xi'an, China, was where patients came from. Sequencing libraries for TCR beta were prepared with iRepertoire HTBI primers and Arm-PCR of CDR3 regions. From the multiplex PCR reads, TCRdb called clonotypes with MiXCR, one entry per CDR3 protein. The sample includes roughly 700,000 distinct CDR3 sequences, approximately 29% seen only once; the top ten take around 42%.

The receptor's source is a female donor with Graves disease. V is TRBV6-5 and J is TRBJ2-7; tentatively, D is TRBD1 (5 bases). The sequences come from peripheral blood mononuclear cells (PBMCs), collected when the disease was refractory, from a patient treated with antithyroid drugs. The CDR3 sequence: CASSYGYPRGSYEQYF. As DNA, the CDR3 is TGTGCCAGCAGTTACGGGTACCCTAGGGGCTCCTACGAGCAGTACTTC.